The subject of this entry is one TCR beta chain. Sequenced by immunoSEQ multiplex PCR; TCRdb stores in-frame clones only, minus some. The sample lists 75,000 or so clones, over 90% occurring once. The sample belongs to a study of technical replicates of blood from a handful of donors. Trimming cost V 0 bases and J 10 bases, with 13 bases left between them. Germline CDR1 is MGHRA and CDR2 is YSYEKL. The CDR3 sequence is 15 residues long. Sample: T cells isolated from PBMCs. This sequence originates from a human donor in good health. The chain has TRBV4-1 and TRBJ1-6, with D hard to call. This CDR3 reads CASSQDRGQKSPLHF. The CDR3 DNA is TGCGCCAGCAGCCAAGATCGGGGTCAAAAGTCACCCCTCCACTTT.